This T cell receptor (beta chain) was retrieved from a study of T cells in Graves' hyperthyroidism and ophthalmopathy (dated by TCRdb to 2018 to 2020). For the wider study: Peripheral blood was collected at initial diagnosis, before any treatment. A discovery cohort of about a hundred patients, 43 with Graves' ophthalmopathy and about 58 with stable Graves' hyperthyroidism, was used to find distinguishing TCR V-J signatures. An independent validation cohort of around 19 hyperthyroidism patients and roughly 16 patients who later progressed to ophthalmopathy tested prospective prediction of ophthalmopathy. The approximately 97 discovery patients were randomly divided into training and test sets at a 7:3 ratio. In addition, the study compared T-cell repertoires in thyroid tissue and in blood from 6 or 7 Graves' hyperthyroidism patients. Following sampling, methimazole starting at 30 mg daily was given to hyperthyroidism patients, and high-dose intravenous methylprednisolone was given to ophthalmopathy patients. According to the paper, TCR Vbeta CDR3 sequencing was carried out on 135 peripheral blood samples, which came from 40 to 45 ophthalmopathy, roughly 75 hyperthyroidism and approximately 17 progressor patients. The paper as a whole reports these results and caveats: No statistical method was used to fix the sample size in advance, and group allocation was not hidden from the investigators. Most expanded thyroid clonotypes (frequency above 0.001) were also found in blood, which suggests that blood repertoires may mirror thyroid immune responses. In cross-validation, a model built on a 13 V-J signature told ophthalmopathy apart from stable hyperthyroidism with over 85% sensitivity and approximately 81% specificity, and in testing the same model reached 80%/75%. During validation, the model predicted progression to ophthalmopathy a median of approximately 6 months ahead of onset, with around 70% sensitivity and under 85% specificity.

Hyperthyroidism patients were aged 18 to 65 years and newly diagnosed, with disease duration of less than 2 months. Exclusion was applied to patients with uncontrolled infections, other autoimmune diseases, pregnancy or lactation. Diagnoses relied on clinical symptoms, serum thyroxine and TRAb, thyroid ultrasound and orbital computed tomography. Blood from progressor patients was collected at the time of first diagnosis with hyperthyroidism, before any ophthalmopathy symptoms had appeared. PBMCs were separated from 10 ml of fresh peripheral blood using Ficoll-Paque density gradient centrifugation. Progressor patients were first diagnosed with Graves' hyperthyroidism and then developed ophthalmopathy during follow-up. Total RNA was extracted with Trizol reagent, and quality was checked on an Agilent 2100 Bioanalyzer. The TCR beta CDR3 regions were amplified from RNA transcripts. A first-round RT-PCR of the TCR CDR3 used the HTBI primer set with the Qiagen OneStep RT-PCR kit. The libraries were constructed in a second round of multiplex PCR and then size-selected and purified. Paired-end sequencing of the libraries was performed with 100 bp reads on an Illumina HiSeq2000. The published analysis was carried out like this. SOAPnuke was used to process the raw data, with reads discarded if the reads contained adapters or uncalled bases, had a mean Phred below 15, or lacked an exact constant-primer or identifier match. High-quality paired reads were merged with COPE v1.2.5, and unique nucleotide sequences were defined as clonotypes. MiTCR v1.1 was used to align clonotypes to the IMGT TRBV, TRBD and TRBJ reference segments. Only V-J combinations with frequency above 0.0001, covering roughly 99% of repertoires, were analysed. The TCS score was defined as F50 (clonal expansion) divided by E x V (chaos), with BLOSUM62-based TCRdist calculated between CDR3 peptides within each V-J. Welch's t-statistics and random forest reduced around 520 V-J features to 13, which were used in a naive Bayes classifier (R e1071). TCRdb trimmed the raw reads at Q25, called clones with MiXCR and kept productive beta chains. Rows merge per CDR3 protein into single entries with the most common DNA and genes. The V and J calls and clone size come from TCRdb's table, not from the authors' own analysis. This sample lists more than 250,000 distinct CDR3 sequences; nearly 15% were detected once. The ten largest clones represent around 31% of the sample.

This clonotype has a count of ten or more. Its antigen remains undetermined. Nothing much larger sits one base from this clone, and base qualities are not available. Trimming at the junction amounts to 1 base on V and 5 bases on J, and the germline ends lie 7 bases apart. From the cysteine up to the phenylalanine, the CDR3 has a length of 14 residues. Only CDR3 DNA remains: 42 bases, in frame from the first base. For CDR1 and CDR2, the germline V gene lists SGHRS and YFSETQ. This TCR came from a woman aged 50 to 60 with Graves' hyperthyroidism that later progressed to Graves' ophthalmopathy. The material sequenced was blood. This chain joins TRBV5-1 to TRBJ1-6, with no reliable assignment of the D segment. CDR3 region: CASSLSTDNSPLHF. The sequence in DNA is TGCGCCAGCAGCTTGAGCACGGATAATTCACCCCTCCACTTT.